The next 23 T cell receptor beta chains were all read from a single sample in a study of beta chain features in type 1 diabetes. Every bit of the isolated RNA underwent reverse transcription, so sequencing read expressed TCRB transcripts. Produced via immunoSEQ multiplex PCR; TCRdb's table is partial and in-frame only. The sample shows 130,000 to 150,000 clones, 6.9% of them seen only once. What was sequenced was central memory CD4+ T cells from blood. The source of these receptors is a young woman in good health.

This clone appeared a few times. This sequence joins TRBV2 and TRBJ2-6; D is possibly TRBD1 (5 bases). Trimming took 6 bases from V and 4 from J, leaving 13 bases between them. The CDR3 sequence is 15 residues long. The V gene's germline CDR1 is SNHLY and CDR2 FYNNEI. DNA of the CDR3: TGTGCCAGCAGCCATGACAGTGCCGGGGCCAACGTCCTGACTTTC. This sequence encodes CASSHDSAGANVLTF.

This clone was recorded a few times. Additional DNA sequences in this sample encode the identical CDR3. The rearrangement links TRBV28 to TRBJ2-5; 11 nucleotides line up with TRBD2. The CDR3 loop spans 15 amino acids. Germline lookup yields CDR1 MDHEN and CDR2 SYDVKM. V was clipped by 2 bases and J by 1 base; unmatched bases: 0. The CDR3, as DNA: TGTGCCAGCAGTTTAACTAGCGGGGGCCAAGAGACCCAGTACTTC. It encodes CASSLTSGGQETQYF.

This clone showed up just a few times. The chain links TRBV7-2 to TRBJ2-1; TRBD1 is a possible D gene (5 bases). CDR1 and CDR2 from the germline V gene are SGHTA and FQGNSA. This CDR3 is 13 amino acids long. The V end was cut by 2 bases, the J end by 15 bases, with 17 bases between. CDR3 protein: CASSLRSTGNGFF. The CDR3 DNA sequence: TGTGCCAGCAGCTTAAGGTCCACAGGAAATGGGTTCTTC.

The table lists this clone with a few counts. V usage is TRBV6-1 and J usage is TRBJ1-2, with D hard to call. The V gene lost 6 bases and the J gene lost 3 bases, with 8 bases spanning the gap. The CDR3 is 12 amino acids. Germline CDR1 and CDR2: MNHNS and SASEGT. CDR3 sequence (DNA): TGTGCCAGCAGGGAACTTTACTATGGCTACACCTTC. Translation: CASRELYYGYTF.

The V gene is TRBV28, the J gene TRBJ1-5, with D uncertain. Germline V lookup: CDR1 MDHEN, CDR2 SYDVKM. The V and J ends lost 2 bases and 3 bases respectively, with 8 bases between them. The CDR3 has 14 residues. This CDR3 reads CASSLEGNNQPQHF. In DNA, the CDR3 is TGTGCCAGCAGTTTAGAGGGTAACAATCAGCCCCAGCATTTT.

This clone was detected only a few times. This chain uses TRBV7-9 with TRBJ1-1; the match to TRBD1 covers 7 bases. The CDR3 consists of 14 residues. The germline V gene has CDR1 SEHNR and CDR2 FQNEAQ (reference sequence). Trimming took 4 bases from V and 7 from J; bases not matched to a gene: 9. The CDR3 DNA follows: TGTGCCAGCAGCTCAGGCGGACAGGCCGTTGAAGCTTTCTTT. It translates to CASSSGGQAVEAFF. The full variable domain, its missing parts supplied by reference TRBV7-9 and TRBJ1-1, is DTGVSQNPRHKITKRGQNVTFRCDPISEHNRLYWYRQTLGQGPEFLTYFQNEAQLEKSRLLSDRFSAERPKGSFSTLEIQRTEQGDSAMYLCASSSGGQAVEAFFGQGTRLTVV.

In this sample, this clone turned up a few times. The gene calls are TRBV4-3 and TRBJ2-2, with TRBD1 matching 11 bases. The CDR3 sequence is 16 residues long. With V trimmed by 4 bases and J by 1 base, 2 bases remained unmatched. Germline CDR1 reads LGHNA; CDR2 reads YSLEER. The CDR3 loop reads CASSRTGGWNTGELFF. Written as DNA, the CDR3 is TGCGCCAGCAGCCGGACAGGGGGCTGGAACACCGGGGAGCTGTTTTTT.

Regarding this clone: This same CDR3 is encoded by further DNA sequences in the sample. The chain combines TRBV7-9 with TRBJ2-5; 7 bases agree with TRBD1. J gave up 1 base and V 1 base, and 0 bases lay outside the gene matches. The CDR3 is 14 amino acids. CDR1 SEHNR and CDR2 FQNEAQ come from the germline V gene (reference sequence). DNA for the CDR3: TGTGCCAGCAGCTTAGGACAGGGCCAAGAGACCCAGTACTTC. This codes for CASSLGQGQETQYF.

This clone was seen a few times. The junction does not match germline at one end; this may be a read error. V is TRBV5-1 and J is TRBJ1-1, with D possibly matching TRBD1 (5 bases). This CDR3 is built from 12 residues. CDR1 is SGHRS, CDR2 YFSETQ, per germline. The CDR3: CASRAGNAEAFF. The CDR3 nucleotides are TGCGCCAGCAGAGCAGGGAACGCTGAAGCTTTCTTT.

This clone was seen repeatedly, ten times or more. This chain connects TRBV28 to TRBJ2-7, with D possibly matching TRBD1 (6 bases). CDR1 and CDR2 (germline): MDHEN, SYDVKM. V was cut by 5 bases and J by 3 bases, with 11 bases left in between. This CDR3 has 13 amino acids. The CDR3 protein is CASSIGQNYEQYF. The CDR3 nucleotides read TGTGCCAGCAGTATTGGACAGAACTACGAGCAGTACTTC.

CDR3 bases: TGTGCCAGCAGTCGGGGGGGGAGAGACTACGAGCAGTACTTC. It specifies CASSRGGRDYEQYF. The chain is built from TRBV14 and TRBJ2-7; 8 bases are a match to TRBD2. This CDR3 spans 14 amino acids. V was pared by 6 bases and J by 3 bases, with 7 bases of the junction left unmatched. The germline CDR1 and CDR2 sequences are SGHDN and FVKESK.

This clone was counted a few times. This sequence joins TRBV4-1 and TRBJ2-3; 12 positions match TRBD2. The J segment lost 3 bases and the V segment lost 1 base, leaving 11 bases of the junction unmatched. Germline CDR1 is MGHRA and CDR2 is YSYEKL. The CDR3 contains 19 residues. The CDR3 nucleotides read TGCGCCAGCAGCCAAGCGGGGGGGCTAGCGGGAGGGCCGACAGATACGCAGTATTTT. Translated, it gives CASSQAGGLAGGPTDTQYF.

This clone was observed a few times. The chain couples TRBV28 to TRBJ1-1; D gene uncertain. Germline V gives CDR1 MDHEN, CDR2 SYDVKM. Trimming shortened V by 4 bases and J by 12 bases, and 24 bases separated the two germline ends. The CDR3 loop spans 15 amino acids. Written as DNA, the CDR3 is TGTGCCAGCAGTTCGCAATTGTTGAGCTTACCCAGGACTTTCTTT. Protein product: CASSSQLLSLPRTFF.

This chain uses TRBV7-9 with TRBJ2-2; 12 bases align to TRBD2. With 4 bases clipped from V and 6 bases from J, the junction kept 6 bases outside the gene matches. Germline V CDR1 and CDR2: SEHNR, FQNEAQ (reference sequence). The CDR3 runs to 16 residues. In nucleotides, the CDR3 is TGTGCCAGCAGCTCAGAGACTAGCGGGAGTCCCGGGGAGCTGTTTTTT. Its protein product is CASSSETSGSPGELFF.

The chain couples TRBV6-1 to TRBJ1-5; tentative D call: TRBD1 (5 bases). V lost 6 bases to trimming and J lost 5 bases, with 17 bases between them. This CDR3 region has 15 residues. Germline assignment: CDR1 MNHNS and CDR2 SASEGT. For the CDR3, the DNA is TGTGCCAGCAGACCCGGGGACTTAGTATATCAGCCCCAGCATTTT. This codes for CASRPGDLVYQPQHF.

The V call is TRBV11-2, the J call TRBJ2-7, with TRBD2 identical over 7 bases. The CDR3 is made up of 15 amino acids. The V and J ends lost 5 bases and 3 bases, in that order; junction bases with no gene match: 10. CDR1 and CDR2 (germline): SGHAT, FQNNGV. This CDR3 reads CASSPPGGLDYEQYF. CDR3 nucleotide sequence: TGTGCCAGCAGCCCCCCCGGGGGGTTAGACTACGAGCAGTACTTC.

This clone was recorded a few times. V is TRBV9 and J is TRBJ1-4; TRBD1 matches at 7 bases. Trimming took 4 bases from V and 3 from J; bases not matched to a gene: 6. The CDR3 sequence is 15 residues long. Germline values: CDR1 SGDLS, CDR2 YYNGEE. As DNA, the CDR3 is TGTGCCAGCAGCTTACAGGGGTTGGCTAATGAAAAACTGTTTTTT. It translates to CASSLQGLANEKLFF. Full variable domain (missing parts from reference TRBV9 and TRBJ1-4): DSGVTQTPKHLITATGQRVTLRCSPRSGDLSVYWYQQSLDQGLQFLIQYYNGEERAKGNILERFSAQQFPDLHSELNLSSLELGDSALYFCASSLQGLANEKLFFGSGTQLSVL.

V is TRBV6-1 and J is TRBJ2-7, with D tentatively TRBD2 (6 bases). The V end lost 6 bases, the J end lost 3 bases, and 15 bases lay between the germline ends. The CDR3 totals 14 residues. CDR1 is MNHNS and CDR2 is SASEGT in the germline V gene. CDR3 protein: CASRSAGSLYEQYF. The CDR3 DNA follows: TGTGCCAGCAGGAGCGCGGGGAGCCTCTACGAGCAGTACTTC.

The rearrangement links TRBV5-1 to TRBJ2-2, with 10 bases that match TRBD2. This CDR3 is built from 16 residues. Germline trimming cut 4 bases from V and 7 bases from J; bases unmatched to any gene: 10. Germline values: CDR1 SGHRS, CDR2 YFSETQ. The CDR3 DNA sequence: TGCGCCAGCAGCACCAACCTAGCGGGAGTAATCGGGGAGCTGTTTTTT. The encoded protein is CASSTNLAGVIGELFF.

The chain has TRBV19 and TRBJ2-5; D is uncertain. The CDR3 contains 13 residues. Germline CDR1 and CDR2: LNHDA and SQIVND (reference sequence). V was pared by 3 bases and J by 5 bases, with 10 bases between. In DNA, the CDR3 is TGTGCCAGTAGTATGCTAGTAGGTGAGACCCAGTACTTC. It codes for CASSMLVGETQYF.

This clone was seen ten or more times. V and J are TRBV30 and TRBJ1-1; 7 bases match TRBD1. After removal of 0 bases from V and 12 bases from J, the junction contained 10 bases not matched to a gene. Germline CDR1 and CDR2: GTSNPN and SVGIG (reference sequence). CDR3 size: 13 residues. CDR3 in amino acids: CAWSVSQGKRPFF. Written as DNA, the CDR3 is TGTGCCTGGAGTGTATCACAGGGGAAGAGACCTTTCTTT.

This clone has just a few counts. J is TRBJ1-2 and V is TRBV11-1; possible D gene TRBD1, 6 bases. The CDR3 extends over 14 amino acids. Trimming left V 5 bases short and J 3 bases short, with 13 bases between. CDR1 is SGHAT and CDR2 is FQDESV in the germline V gene (reference sequence). The CDR3 DNA follows: TGTGCCAGCAGCCCCCCGGACAGAGACTATGGCTACACCTTC. The encoded protein is CASSPPDRDYGYTF.

V gene TRBV4-3 combines with J gene TRBJ1-5; a possible D gene is TRBD1 (5 bases). CDR1 and CDR2 from the germline V gene are LGHNA and YSLEER. Deletions cut 0 bases from V and 2 bases from J, with 17 bases between. The CDR3 runs to 18 residues. The CDR3 protein is CASSQDSSGWKGNQPQHF. The CDR3 DNA follows: TGCGCCAGCAGCCAAGATAGTTCAGGGTGGAAAGGCAATCAGCCCCAGCATTTT.